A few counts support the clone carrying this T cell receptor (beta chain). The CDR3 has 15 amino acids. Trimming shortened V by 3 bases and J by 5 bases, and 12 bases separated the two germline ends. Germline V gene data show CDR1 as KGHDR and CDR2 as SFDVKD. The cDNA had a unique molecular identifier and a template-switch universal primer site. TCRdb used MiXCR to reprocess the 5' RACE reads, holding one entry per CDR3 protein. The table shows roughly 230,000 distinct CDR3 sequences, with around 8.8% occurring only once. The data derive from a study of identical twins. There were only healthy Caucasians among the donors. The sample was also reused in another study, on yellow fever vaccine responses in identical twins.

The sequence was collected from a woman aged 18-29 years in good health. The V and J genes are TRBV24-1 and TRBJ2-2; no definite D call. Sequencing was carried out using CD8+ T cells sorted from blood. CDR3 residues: CATSDTYTGTGELFF. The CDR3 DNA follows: TGTGCCACCAGTGATACGTACACCGGGACCGGGGAGCTGTTTTTT.